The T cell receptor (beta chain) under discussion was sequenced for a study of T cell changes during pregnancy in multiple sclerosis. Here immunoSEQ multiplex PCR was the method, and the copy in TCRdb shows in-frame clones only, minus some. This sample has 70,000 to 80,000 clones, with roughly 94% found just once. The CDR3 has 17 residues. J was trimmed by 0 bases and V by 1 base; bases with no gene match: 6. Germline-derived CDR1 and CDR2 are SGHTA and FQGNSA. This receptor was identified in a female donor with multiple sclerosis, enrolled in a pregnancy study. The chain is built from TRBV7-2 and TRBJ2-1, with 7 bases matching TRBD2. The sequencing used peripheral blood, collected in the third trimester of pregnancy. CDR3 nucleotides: TGTGCCAGCAGCTTAGAGGGGCGGGGGAGCTCCTACAATGAGCAGTTCTTC. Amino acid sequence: CASSLEGRGSSYNEQFF.